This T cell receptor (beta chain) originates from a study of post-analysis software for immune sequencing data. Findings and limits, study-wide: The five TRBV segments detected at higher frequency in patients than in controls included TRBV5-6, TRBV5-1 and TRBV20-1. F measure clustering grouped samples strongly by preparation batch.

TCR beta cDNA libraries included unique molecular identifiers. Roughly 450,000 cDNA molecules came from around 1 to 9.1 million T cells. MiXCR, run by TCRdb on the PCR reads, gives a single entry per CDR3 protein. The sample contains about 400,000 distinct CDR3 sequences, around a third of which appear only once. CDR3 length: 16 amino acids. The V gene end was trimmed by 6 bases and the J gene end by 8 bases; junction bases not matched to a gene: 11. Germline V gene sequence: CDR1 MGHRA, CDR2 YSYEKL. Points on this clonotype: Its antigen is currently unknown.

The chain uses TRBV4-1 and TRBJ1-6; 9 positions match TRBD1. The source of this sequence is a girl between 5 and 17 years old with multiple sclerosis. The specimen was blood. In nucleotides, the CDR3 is TGCGCCAGCAGGGATGGGACAGGGAAGACGGATTCACCCCTCCACTTT. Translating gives CASRDGTGKTDSPLHF.